The 21 T cell receptor beta chains given below trace back to one sample, sequenced in a study of control samples from healthy donors and cancer patients. TCRdb keeps only in-frame clones here, not all; method: immunoSEQ multiplex PCR. The data show 90,000 to 140,000 clones, 83% seen once. The sequenced material came from blood. These receptors came from a woman between 50 and 59 years old in good health.

This chain joins TRBV2 and TRBJ1-6, with 7 positions matching TRBD1. This CDR3 region has 16 residues. Trimming took 1 base from V and 6 from J; bases not matched to a gene: 6. Germline values: CDR1 SNHLY, CDR2 FYNNEI. The CDR3: CASSEDKGAVNSPLHF. Written as DNA, the CDR3 is TGTGCCAGCAGTGAAGATAAGGGGGCGGTTAATTCACCCCTCCACTTT.

The chain uses TRBV29-1 and TRBJ2-7, with 9 bases aligning to TRBD1. Germline V gives CDR1 SQVTM, CDR2 ANQGSEA. The CDR3 contains 13 residues. With 6 bases clipped from V and 6 bases from J, the junction kept 9 bases outside the gene matches. The CDR3: CSVAVTGGGEQYF. As DNA, the CDR3 is TGCAGCGTCGCCGTCACAGGGGGCGGCGAGCAGTACTTC.

The rearrangement links TRBV18 to TRBJ1-5, with D uncertain. Germline values: CDR1 KGHSH, CDR2 LQKENI. The CDR3 sequence is 12 residues long. V was pared by 5 bases and J by 3 bases, with 5 bases between. For the CDR3, the DNA is TGTGCCAGCTCAGTCGACAATCAGCCCCAGCATTTT. Protein: CASSVDNQPQHF.

The chain joins TRBV5-1 to TRBJ2-7, with 7 bases identical to TRBD1. Germline V CDR1 and CDR2: SGHRS, YFSETQ. V was pared by 0 bases and J by 12 bases, with 15 bases of the junction left unmatched. The CDR3 contains 15 residues. This CDR3 is CASSLEGVGTDSSYF. The CDR3 DNA reads TGCGCCAGCAGCTTGGAGGGAGTCGGGACAGACTCCTCGTACTTC.

This clone was observed a single time. V usage is TRBV7-9 and J usage is TRBJ2-1; 15 bases match TRBD2. The germline V gene encodes CDR1 SEHNR and CDR2 FQNEAQ (reference sequence). The trim removed 5 bases at V and 8 bases at J, leaving 10 bases unmatched. The CDR3 is 17 amino acids. The CDR3 region has the DNA TGTGCCAGCAGCACCCGACGGACTAGCGGGGGGGCCTATGAGCAGTTCTTC. Its protein is CASSTRRTSGGAYEQFF.

This chain uses TRBV9 with TRBJ2-7; 8 bases fit TRBD2. The junction had 9 bases not matched to a gene; V was cut back by 4 bases and J by 0 bases. There are 16 residues in the CDR3. Germline values: CDR1 SGDLS, CDR2 YYNGEE. The CDR3, as DNA: TGTGCCAGCAGCCCCCAACCAGCGGGGGTCTCCTACGAGCAGTACTTC. Its translation: CASSPQPAGVSYEQYF.

This clone was seen only a few times. The chain is built from TRBV14 and TRBJ1-1; the D is unclear. With 7 bases removed from V and 6 bases from J, the gap between germline ends came to 15 bases. The CDR3 is 13 amino acids. Germline V gene lookup returns CDR1 SGHDN and CDR2 FVKESK. CDR3 in DNA: TGTGCCAGCACCATCACCGCGGAGGCTGAAGCTTTCTTT. Its protein is CASTITAEAEAFF.

The chain recombines TRBV4-1 with TRBJ1-5; D remains unclear. V was cut by 1 base and J by 4 bases, with 11 bases left in between. From germline, CDR1 is MGHRA and CDR2 YSYEKL. CDR3 length: 15 residues. The CDR3 DNA follows: TGCGCCAGCAGCCAAGGACAATTTGGGAATCAGCCCCAGCATTTT. This codes for CASSQGQFGNQPQHF.

The genes are TRBV3-1 (or the pseudogene TRBV3-2) and TRBJ1-2, with 7 nucleotides matching TRBD1. CDR1 is LGHDT, CDR2 YNNKEL, per germline (reference sequence). This CDR3 comprises 12 residues. V trimming: 5 bases; J trimming: 5 bases; junction bases outside the gene matches: 2. The CDR3: CASSGTEYGYTF. For the CDR3, the DNA is TGTGCCAGCAGCGGGACAGAATATGGCTACACCTTC.

The rearrangement links TRBV4-3 to TRBJ2-7; 7 bases match TRBD1. Trimming removed 2 bases from V and 3 bases from J; junction bases left unmatched: 4. Germline V gives CDR1 LGHNA, CDR2 YSLEER. The CDR3 has 14 amino acids. In DNA, the CDR3 is TGCGCCAGCAGCCAACTCACAGGGGACTACGAGCAGTACTTC. Translated, it gives CASSQLTGDYEQYF.

The chain employs TRBV3-1 (or the pseudogene TRBV3-2) and TRBJ1-1, with D tentatively TRBD1 (5 bases). CDR1 LGHDT and CDR2 YNNKEL come from the germline V gene (reference sequence). V was shortened by 1 base and J by 1 base, with 13 bases between the two germline ends. The length of the CDR3 is 16 residues. CDR3 in amino acids: CASSQGREGRNTEAFF. CDR3 DNA: TGTGCCAGCAGCCAAGGACGTGAGGGGAGGAACACTGAAGCTTTCTTT.

The rearrangement joins TRBV9 to TRBJ2-2, with 11 nucleotides matching TRBD2. The CDR3 runs 16 residues. Germline V gene lookup returns CDR1 SGDLS and CDR2 YYNGEE. Trimming took 4 bases from V and 7 from J; bases not matched to a gene: 9. This chain's CDR3 is CASSPLAGVGVGELFF. In DNA, the CDR3 is TGTGCCAGCAGCCCACTAGCGGGAGTAGGGGTCGGGGAGCTGTTTTTT.

This chain links TRBV3-1 (or the pseudogene TRBV3-2) with TRBJ2-2; D is possibly TRBD1 (6 bases). Per germline, CDR1 LGHDT and CDR2 YNNKEL (reference sequence). V lost 4 bases and J lost 1, with 10 bases in between. The CDR3 consists of 15 residues. This CDR3 reads CASSRDNLNTGELFF. The CDR3 nucleotides read TGTGCCAGCAGCCGGGACAACCTGAACACCGGGGAGCTGTTTTTT.

V usage is TRBV27 and J usage is TRBJ1-1; D call uncertain. Per the germline V gene, CDR1 is MNHEY and CDR2 is SMNVEV (reference sequence). Trimming took off 3 bases at V and 1 base at J, with 9 bases between the two ends. The CDR3 extends over 14 amino acids. The CDR3 loop is CASSFLSGNTEAFF. Here the CDR3 DNA reads TGTGCCAGCAGTTTCTTATCCGGGAACACTGAAGCTTTCTTT.

The V and J genes are TRBV11-2 and TRBJ2-2; 10 bases fit TRBD2. This CDR3 has 14 residues. The V gene's germline CDR1 is SGHAT and CDR2 FQNNGV. V dropped 6 bases and J dropped 7; count of bases not matched to a gene: 5. The CDR3 is CASRYSGRLGELFF. CDR3 sequence (DNA): TGTGCCAGCAGATATAGCGGGAGGCTCGGGGAGCTGTTTTTT.

The CDR3 region is CASSLGTPNEKLFF. CDR3 nucleotide sequence: TGTGCCAGCAGCTTGGGGACACCTAATGAAAAACTGTTTTTT. The chain carries TRBV5-6 and TRBJ1-4; weak D call: TRBD1 (5 bases). The CDR3 spans 14 residues. V gave up 0 bases and J gave up 3 bases, with 6 bases separating them. Germline CDR1 reads SGHDT; CDR2 reads YYEEEE.

V and J are TRBV28 and TRBJ2-6; 7 bases map to TRBD1. Germline V gives CDR1 MDHEN, CDR2 SYDVKM. Losses at the gene ends were 10 bases for V and 2 bases for J; bases not matched to a gene: 8. The CDR3 length is 15 residues. The CDR3 sequence: CATETTGPGANVLTF. CDR3 nucleotide sequence: TGTGCCACAGAAACGACAGGGCCTGGGGCCAACGTCCTGACTTTC.

The rearrangement links TRBV3-1 (or the pseudogene TRBV3-2) to TRBJ1-4; no reliable D call. Trimming removed 5 bases from V and 1 base from J, with 8 bases in between. Germline V gene data show CDR1 as LGHDT and CDR2 as YNNKEL (reference sequence). The CDR3 covers 14 residues. CDR3 loop: CASSALGTNEKLFF. The DNA of the CDR3 is TGTGCCAGCAGCGCCCTTGGAACTAATGAAAAACTGTTTTTT.

The gene calls are TRBV13 and TRBJ2-3; tentative D call: TRBD2 (5 bases). V lost 4 bases and J 8 bases, leaving 16 bases between the germline ends. Germline V gene sequence: CDR1 PRHDT, CDR2 FYEKMQ (reference sequence). There are 14 residues in the CDR3. The chain's CDR3 is CASSSRGGSGTQYF. The CDR3 DNA reads TGTGCCAGCAGCTCACGAGGCGGGTCGGGTACGCAGTATTTT. Full variable domain (missing parts from reference TRBV13 and TRBJ2-3): AAGVIQSPRHLIKEKRETATLKCYPIPRHDTVYWYQQGPGQDPQFLISFYEKMQSDKGSIPDRFSAQQFSDYHSELNMSSLELGDSALYFCASSSRGGSGTQYFGPGTRLTVL.

The V and J genes are TRBV9 and TRBJ2-2; either TRBD1 or TRBD2 may supply D (5 bases each). The CDR3 spans 16 residues. V was clipped by 3 bases and J by 3 bases, with 15 bases between them. Germline V lookup: CDR1 SGDLS, CDR2 YYNGEE. The CDR3 region is CASSEGRGWDTGELFF. CDR3 DNA: TGTGCCAGCAGCGAGGGGCGAGGGTGGGACACCGGGGAGCTGTTTTTT.

J is TRBJ2-5 and V is TRBV9, with a weak D call TRBD1 (6 bases). Germline V CDR1 and CDR2: SGDLS, YYNGEE. Trimming stripped 1 base from V and 6 bases from J, with 10 bases between. The CDR3 totals 13 residues. Here the CDR3 DNA reads TGTGCCAGCAGCGTAACAGGGAGCAAGACCCAGTACTTC. This sequence encodes CASSVTGSKTQYF.